The T cell receptor beta chain under discussion was sequenced for a study of cytomegalovirus exposure and HLA in healthy donors. The wider study: From donors who were HLA-typed, an early data release held 80 million or so unique TCRs. Study-level findings and limits: Links to common viral pathogens appeared, in a later analysis, for several of the most significant clusters. Cytomegalovirus-associated TCR beta chains were listed, numbering some 150.

The CDR3 sequence is 16 residues long. Germline V lookup: CDR1 LGHNA, CDR2 YNFKEQ. V lost 0 bases to trimming and J lost 2 bases; unmatched junction nucleotides: 3. Healthy bone marrow donors formed the donor group. Primers included in the PCR were 60 Vbeta and 13 Jbeta primers. Libraries were prepared by immunoSEQ multiplex PCR; TCRdb keeps only in-frame clonotypes and omits some of them. Counted here are roughly 160,000 clones, 71% occurring once; the ten biggest clones make up under 3.5%. Comment on this clone: The antigen is not known. Other DNA sequences in the same sample also yield this CDR3.

The chain combines TRBV4-2 with TRBJ1-5; 8 positions match TRBD1. The receptor comes from a woman aged 25-40 years in good health and CMV-seronegative. The sequencing sample was made of PBMCs. The CDR3 DNA follows: TGTGCCAGCAGCCAAGAGCCGGACAGGGGCAATCAGCCCCAGCATTTT. Residues: CASSQEPDRGNQPQHF.